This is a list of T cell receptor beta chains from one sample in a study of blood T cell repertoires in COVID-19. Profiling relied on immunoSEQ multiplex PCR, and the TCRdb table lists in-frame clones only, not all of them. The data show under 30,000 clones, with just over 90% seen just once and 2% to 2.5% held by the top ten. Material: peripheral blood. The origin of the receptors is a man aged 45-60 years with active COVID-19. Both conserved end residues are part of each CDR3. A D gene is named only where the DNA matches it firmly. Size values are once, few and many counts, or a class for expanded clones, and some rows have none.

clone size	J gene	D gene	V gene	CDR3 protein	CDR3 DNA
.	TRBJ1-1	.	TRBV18	CASSLEIIEEITEAFF	TGTGCCAGCTCACTCGAAATCATCGAGGAAATCACTGAAGCTTTCTTT
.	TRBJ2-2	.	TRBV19	CASSKGRRGTNTGELFF	TGTGCCAGTAGTAAGGGCCGGCGGGGAACGAACACCGGGGAGCTGTTTTTT
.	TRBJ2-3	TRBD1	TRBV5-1	CASSLGTGADGTQYF	TGCGCCAGCAGCTTGGGGACAGGAGCGGATGGTACGCAGTATTTT
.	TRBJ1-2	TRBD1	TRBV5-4	CASRTNLGTGGRNTF	TGTGCCAGCAGGACGAACCTCGGGACAGGGGGACGAAACACCTTC
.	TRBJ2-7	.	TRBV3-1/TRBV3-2	CASSFSGPYEQYF	TGTGCCAGCAGCTTTAGCGGCCCCTACGAGCAGTACTTC
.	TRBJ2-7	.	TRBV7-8	CASSLRGGVYEQYF	TGTGCCAGCAGCTTAAGGGGGGGGGTCTACGAGCAGTACTTC
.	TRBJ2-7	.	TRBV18	CASSPRSWSENYEQYF	TGTGCCAGCTCACCCCGTAGCTGGAGTGAGAACTACGAGCAGTACTTC
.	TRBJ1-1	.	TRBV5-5	CASSLGLLNTEAFF	TGTGCCAGCAGCCTAGGTCTCCTGAACACTGAAGCTTTCTTT
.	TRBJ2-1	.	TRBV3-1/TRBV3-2	CASSQDTSGPYNEQFF	TGTGCCAGCAGCCAAGATACCAGCGGGCCCTACAATGAGCAGTTCTTC
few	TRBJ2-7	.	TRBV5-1	CASSLEGSYEQYF	TGCGCCAGCAGCTTGGAGGGGTCCTACGAGCAGTACTTC
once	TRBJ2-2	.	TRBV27	CASGFGGWELFF	TGTGCCAGCGGGTTCGGGGGTTGGGAGCTGTTTTTT
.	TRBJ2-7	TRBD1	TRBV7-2	CASSLAWTGVREQYF	TGTGCCAGCAGCTTAGCGTGGACAGGGGTTCGCGAGCAGTACTTC
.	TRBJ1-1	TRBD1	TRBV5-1	CASSGGTGAAEAFF	TGCGCCAGCAGCGGGGGGACAGGGGCGGCCGAAGCTTTCTTT
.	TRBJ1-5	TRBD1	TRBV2	CASTGDRVPAQPQHF	TGTGCCAGCACCGGGGACAGGGTTCCTGCTCAGCCCCAGCATTTT
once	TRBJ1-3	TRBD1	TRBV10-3	CAISERTGGPSGNTIYF	TGTGCCATCAGTGAGAGGACAGGGGGCCCTAGCGGAAACACCATATATTTT
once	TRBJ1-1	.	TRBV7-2	CASSSQGNTEAFF	TGTGCCAGCAGCTCCCAGGGTAACACTGAAGCTTTCTTT
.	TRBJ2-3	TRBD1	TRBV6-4	CASSDWAGGADTQYF	TGTGCCAGCAGTGACTGGGCAGGGGGCGCAGATACGCAGTATTTT
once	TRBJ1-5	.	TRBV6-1	CASSDTAYWEGNQPQHF	TGTGCCAGCAGTGATACCGCCTACTGGGAGGGCAATCAGCCCCAGCATTTT
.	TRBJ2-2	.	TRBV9	CASKGPDTGELFF	TGTGCCAGCAAGGGGCCTGACACCGGGGAGCTGTTTTTT
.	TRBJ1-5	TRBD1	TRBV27	CASSAGTVRNQPQHF	TGTGCCAGCAGTGCTGGGACAGTACGAAATCAGCCCCAGCATTTT
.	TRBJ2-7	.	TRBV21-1	CASSKAPSGRKGPTYEQYF	TGTGCCAGCAGCAAAGCGCCTAGCGGCAGGAAAGGACCAACCTACGAGCAGTACTTC
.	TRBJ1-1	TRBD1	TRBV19	CASSMDREGENTEAFF	TGTGCCAGTAGTATGGACAGGGAAGGGGAGAACACTGAAGCTTTCTTT